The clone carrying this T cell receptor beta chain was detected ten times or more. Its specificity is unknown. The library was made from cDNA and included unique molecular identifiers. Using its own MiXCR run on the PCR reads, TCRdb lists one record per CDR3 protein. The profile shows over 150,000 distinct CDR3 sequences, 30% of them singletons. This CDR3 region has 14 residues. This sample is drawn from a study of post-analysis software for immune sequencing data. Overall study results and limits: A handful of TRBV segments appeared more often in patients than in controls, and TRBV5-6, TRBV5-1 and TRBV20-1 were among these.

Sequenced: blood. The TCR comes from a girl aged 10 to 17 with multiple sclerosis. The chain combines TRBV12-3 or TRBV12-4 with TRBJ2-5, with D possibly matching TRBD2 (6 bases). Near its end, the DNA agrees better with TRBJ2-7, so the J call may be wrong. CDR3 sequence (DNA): TGTGCCAGCAGTTTGTTGGGGGGTGTGCACGAGCAGTACTTC. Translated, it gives CASSLLGGVHEQYF.